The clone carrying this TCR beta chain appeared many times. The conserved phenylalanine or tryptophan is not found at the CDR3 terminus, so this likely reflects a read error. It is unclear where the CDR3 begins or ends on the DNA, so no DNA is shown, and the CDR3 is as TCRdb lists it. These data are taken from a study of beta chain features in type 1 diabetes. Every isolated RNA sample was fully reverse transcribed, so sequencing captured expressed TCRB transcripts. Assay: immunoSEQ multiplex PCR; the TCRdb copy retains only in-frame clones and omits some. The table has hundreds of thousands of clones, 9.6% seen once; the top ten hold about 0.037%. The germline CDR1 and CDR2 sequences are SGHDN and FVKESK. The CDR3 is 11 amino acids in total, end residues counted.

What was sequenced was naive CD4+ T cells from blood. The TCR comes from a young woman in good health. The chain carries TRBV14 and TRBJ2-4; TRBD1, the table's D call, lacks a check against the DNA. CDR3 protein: CASSLWQGPGI.